This T cell receptor (beta chain) was sequenced during a study of T cells in women clearing cervical HPV infection. Study at large: Controls were women whose single incident HPV16 infection cleared within 12 months without precancer or cancer.

CDR3 length equals 13 residues. CDR1 and CDR2 from the germline V gene are ENHRY and SYGVKD. V was clipped by 4 bases and J by 2 bases, with 8 bases between them. As regards this clone: The read halts 3 residues ahead of the CDR3 end, with the missing end drawn from the germline J gene.

Method: immunoSEQ multiplex PCR; TCRdb's copy keeps in-frame clones and lacks some. This sample contains roughly 20,000 clones. The chain joins TRBV10-3 to TRBJ2-5; D may be TRBD2 (5 bases). The sample was blood buffy coat. The receptor comes from a woman between 18 and 70 years old with a cervical HPV16 infection that either progressed to CIN3+ or cleared (not recorded which). The CDR3 reads CAISVGDQETQYF. The CDR3 bases that were read are TGTGCCATCAGTGTCGGGGATCAAGAGACC.